The 19 T cell receptor beta chains listed next were all sequenced from one sample in a study of cytomegalovirus exposure and HLA in healthy donors. The PCR used 60 Vbeta and 13 Jbeta primers. The data were produced by immunoSEQ multiplex PCR, yet TCRdb's version contains in-frame clones alone and is incomplete. The sample has approximately 84,000 clones, approximately 78% seen once; the top ten hold roughly 2.6%. The sample was PBMCs. The source is a male donor in good health and CMV-seropositive.

The V gene is TRBV1, the J gene TRBJ2-1; the DNA was not used to check the table's D call, TRBD2. TRBV1 is a recognized pseudogene. This CDR3 comprises 17 residues. In DNA form, the CDR3 reads TGCACCAGCAGCACTAGATACGGGACTGGCGGGAACAATGAGCAGTTCTTC. It specifies CTSSTRYGTGGNNEQFF.

The genes are TRBV7-3 and TRBJ1-4; possible D gene TRBD1, 5 bases. Germline CDR1 reads SGHTA; CDR2 reads FQGTGA. The V end lost 1 base, the J end lost 6 bases, and 15 bases lay between the germline ends. This CDR3 is 16 amino acids long. CDR3 sequence: CASSLNVGGGYEKLFF. CDR3 bases: TGTGCCAGCAGCTTAAACGTCGGGGGGGGATATGAAAAACTGTTTTTT.

The chain is built from TRBV19 and TRBJ2-6, with 8 bases fitting TRBD1. The CDR3 is made up of 17 amino acids. The V and J ends lost 1 base and 2 bases, in that order; junction bases with no gene match: 4. Germline CDR1 reads LNHDA; CDR2 reads SQIVND (reference sequence). The CDR3 region is CASSIVHRGAGANVLTF. The DNA of the CDR3 is TGTGCCAGTAGTATAGTCCACAGGGGGGCTGGGGCCAACGTCCTGACTTTC. The full variable domain, in which reference TRBV19 and TRBJ2-6 provide the parts outside the CDR3, is DGGITQSPKYLFRKEGQNVTLSCEQNLNHDAMYWYRQDPGQGLRLIYYSQIVNDFQKGDIAEGYSVSREKKESFPLTVTSAQKNPTAFYLCASSIVHRGAGANVLTFGAGSRLTVL.

The chain carries TRBV4-3 and TRBJ1-2; 8 bases are shared with TRBD1. Germline V CDR1 and CDR2: LGHNA, YSLEER. This CDR3 is 16 amino acids long. After removal of 4 bases from V and 5 bases from J, the junction contained 12 bases not matched to a gene. DNA for the CDR3: TGCGCCAGCAGCCCCCAGGCGACCGGACAGGGTTATGGCTACACCTTC. It encodes CASSPQATGQGYGYTF.

This clone was observed a few times. This chain joins TRBV18 and TRBJ1-1, with TRBD1 identical over 8 bases. After removal of 9 bases from V and 3 bases from J, the junction contained 6 bases not matched to a gene. Germline V CDR1 and CDR2: KGHSH, LQKENI. The CDR3 runs to 13 residues. The DNA for the CDR3 is TGTGCCAGTAGACAGGGGATGGACACTGAAGCTTTCTTT. It codes for CASRQGMDTEAFF. Looking up the rest from reference TRBV18 and TRBJ1-1 gives the full variable domain: NAGVMQNPRHLVRRRGQEARLRCSPMKGHSHVYWYRQLPEEGLKFMVYLQKENIIDESGMPKERFSAEFPKEGPSILRIQQVVRGDSAAYFCASRQGMDTEAFFGQGTRLTVV.

The J gene is TRBJ1-2, the V gene TRBV10-1, with D tentatively TRBD1 (6 bases). V lost 4 bases and J 4 bases, leaving 10 bases between the germline ends. CDR1 and CDR2 (germline): WNHNN, SYGVQD (reference sequence). The CDR3 has 13 residues. DNA for the CDR3: TGCGCCAGCAGTGGACAGGATGGCTATGGCTACACCTTC. It translates to CASSGQDGYGYTF.

The chain couples TRBV5-4 to TRBJ2-5, with D perhaps matching TRBD1 (6 bases). This CDR3 has 14 amino acids. Germline CDR1 and CDR2: SGHNT and YYREEE (reference sequence). Trimming removed 7 bases at V and 5 bases at J, with 18 bases between. The chain's CDR3 is CASGVRTRGETQYF. The CDR3 DNA sequence: TGTGCCAGCGGGGTCCGTACAAGGGGGGAGACCCAGTACTTC.

The chain links TRBV28 to TRBJ2-3; D is perhaps TRBD1 (6 bases). Germline CDR1 and CDR2: MDHEN and SYDVKM. This CDR3 contains 13 residues. The germline V and J ends were trimmed by 8 bases and 2 bases, with 11 bases remaining between them. CDR3: CASPDRFTDTQYF. CDR3 DNA sequence: TGTGCCAGCCCGGACAGATTCACAGATACGCAGTATTTT.

This chain links TRBV6-1 with TRBJ2-7; 10 bases fit TRBD2. Per germline, CDR1 MNHNS and CDR2 SASEGT. This CDR3 region has 15 residues. V lost 2 bases, J lost 6 bases, and 7 bases stayed unmatched. CDR3 DNA: TGTGCCAGCAGTGAAAGAGGGGCTAGCGGGGGCGAGCAGTACTTC. This encodes CASSERGASGGEQYF.

The chain links TRBV6-1 to TRBJ2-7; 12 nucleotides line up with TRBD1. With V trimmed by 6 bases and J by 2 bases, 5 bases remained unmatched. This CDR3 contains 15 residues. Germline V lookup: CDR1 MNHNS, CDR2 SASEGT. The DNA for the CDR3 is TGTGCCAGCAGCCGAGGGACAGGGGGCCCCTACGAGCAGTACTTC. It yields the protein CASSRGTGGPYEQYF.

Only a few counts were recorded for this clone. CDR3 sequence reads: CASTPGLLTDTQYF. The CDR3 DNA reads TGTGCCAGTACACCGGGACTCCTAACAGATACGCAGTATTTT. The chain couples TRBV19 to TRBJ2-3, with D maybe TRBD2 (6 bases). CDR3 size: 14 residues. Trimming shortened V by 7 bases and J by 3 bases, and 14 bases separated the two germline ends. The germline gives CDR1 LNHDA, CDR2 SQIVND (reference sequence).

The chain recombines TRBV28 with TRBJ2-4; a possible D gene is TRBD2 (5 bases). This CDR3 spans 14 amino acids. The V gene lost 2 bases and the J gene lost 4 bases, with 9 bases spanning the gap. CDR1 is MDHEN, CDR2 SYDVKM, per germline. The CDR3 loop reads CASSLGRVKNIQYF. The CDR3 DNA is TGTGCCAGCAGTTTAGGGCGGGTAAAAAACATTCAGTACTTC. Variable domain in full (rest from reference TRBV28 and TRBJ2-4): DVKVTQSSRYLVKRTGEKVFLECVQDMDHENMFWYRQDPGLGLRLIYFSYDVKMKEKGDIPEGYSVSREKKERFSLILESASTNQTSMYLCASSLGRVKNIQYFGAGTRLSVL.

The sample holds a few counts of this clone. This chain joins TRBV6-4 and TRBJ2-2, with 10 bases matching TRBD1. The CDR3 loop spans 15 amino acids. Germline-derived CDR1 and CDR2 are MRHNA and SNTAGT. The V gene end was trimmed by 2 bases and the J gene end by 6 bases; junction bases not matched to a gene: 3. The CDR3 DNA reads as TGTGCCAGCAGTGACGCGACAGGGGGCTCCGGGGAGCTGTTTTTT. This translates into CASSDATGGSGELFF.

The chain joins TRBV28 to TRBJ2-3, with 10 bases that match TRBD1. Germline lookup yields CDR1 MDHEN and CDR2 SYDVKM. The CDR3 runs 15 residues. V lost 6 bases, J lost 6 bases, and 9 bases stayed unmatched. In DNA form, the CDR3 reads TGTGCCAGCAGGCGGGACAGGGGAAGATCTGATACGCAGTATTTT. Translation: CASRRDRGRSDTQYF.

This clone has only a few counts. This sequence joins TRBV27 and TRBJ1-5; TRBD1 matches at 7 bases. The ends lost 5 bases at V and 6 bases at J; junction bases unmatched: 10. The CDR3 extends over 15 amino acids. Germline assignment: CDR1 MNHEY and CDR2 SMNVEV (reference sequence). The DNA for the CDR3 is TGTGCCAGCAGTCAATCTACAGGGGTCACTCAGCCCCAGCATTTT. Translating gives CASSQSTGVTQPQHF.

J is TRBJ1-4 and V is TRBV18; D gene uncertain. V was trimmed by 5 bases and J by 0 bases, leaving 13 bases between them. The germline V gene has CDR1 KGHSH and CDR2 LQKENI. The CDR3 runs to 16 residues. This CDR3 is CASSRWIGATNEKLFF. The CDR3 region has the DNA TGTGCCAGCTCAAGGTGGATTGGAGCAACTAATGAAAAACTGTTTTTT.

The chain is built from TRBV5-6 and TRBJ1-2, with a possible D match to TRBD1 (6 bases). CDR1 and CDR2 (germline): SGHDT, YYEEEE. The CDR3 sequence is 16 residues long. With 0 bases removed from V and 4 bases from J, the gap between germline ends came to 16 bases. This chain's CDR3 is CASSLALGAEGYGYTF. CDR3 DNA sequence: TGTGCCAGCAGCTTGGCCCTGGGGGCGGAAGGCTATGGCTACACCTTC.

The table lists this clone with a count of one. The gene calls are TRBV21-1 and TRBJ1-1; the table names TRBD1, a call not compared with the DNA. TRBV21-1 is annotated as a pseudogene. The CDR3 covers 17 residues. DNA of the CDR3: TGTGCCAGCAGCAAAGAGACAGGGTCCCCGATGAACACTGAAGCTTTCTTT. It specifies CASSKETGSPMNTEAFF.

The genes are TRBV27 and TRBJ2-5, with D possibly being TRBD2 (5 bases). The CDR3 consists of 15 residues. Germline V CDR1 and CDR2: MNHEY, SMNVEV (reference sequence). V lost 5 bases and J 3 bases, leaving 16 bases between the germline ends. CDR3 sequence: CASSPTNSVKETQYF. The CDR3, as DNA: TGTGCCAGCAGTCCGACCAATAGCGTAAAAGAGACCCAGTACTTC.